Shown below are 17 T cell receptor beta chains from a single sample sequenced in a study of cytomegalovirus exposure and HLA in healthy donors. Repertoires were generated with immunoSEQ multiplex PCR, while TCRdb's copy carries only in-frame clones and drops some. The data contain about 220,000 clones, just under 90% of them singletons. Material for sequencing was PBMCs. These receptors all stem from a man between 18 and 29 years old in good health and CMV-seronegative.

The chain uses TRBV4-2 and TRBJ1-5; D gene ambiguous. The germline V gene has CDR1 LGHNA and CDR2 YNFKEQ. This CDR3 contains 15 residues. Trimming cost V 1 base and J 4 bases, with 11 bases left between them. As DNA, the CDR3 is TGTGCCAGCAGCCAAGTCCGACGGGTAAATCAGCCCCAGCATTTT. This gives the protein CASSQVRRVNQPQHF.

V and J are TRBV7-8 and TRBJ2-7; 10 bases map to TRBD2. Trimming cost V 5 bases and J 3 bases; bases outside gene matches: 4. CDR1 and CDR2 from the germline V gene are SGHVS and FQNEAQ. The CDR3 consists of 14 residues. The CDR3 region is CASSGRTSGYEQYF. DNA of the CDR3: TGTGCCAGCAGCGGTCGGACTAGCGGCTACGAGCAGTACTTC. The full variable domain, in which reference TRBV7-8 and TRBJ2-7 provide the parts outside the CDR3, is GAGVSQSPRYKVAKRGQDVALRCDPISGHVSLFWYQQALGQGPEFLTYFQNEAQLDKSGLPSDRFFAERPEGSVSTLKIQRTQQEDSAVYLCASSGRTSGYEQYFGPGTRLTVT.

V and J are TRBV7-9 and TRBJ1-2; no firm D call. V lost 6 bases to trimming and J lost 14 bases, with 19 bases between them. Looked up from germline, CDR1 is SEHNR and CDR2 is FQNEAQ (reference sequence). The CDR3 contains 12 residues. The CDR3 is CASSPTKPRFTF. The CDR3 bases are TGTGCCAGCAGTCCAACTAAGCCCCGCTTTACCTTC.

This chain uses TRBV9 with TRBJ2-7; D is perhaps TRBD2 (6 bases). This CDR3 spans 14 amino acids. The germline V and J ends were trimmed by 3 bases and 5 bases, with 15 bases remaining between them. The germline V gene has CDR1 SGDLS and CDR2 YYNGEE. In DNA, the CDR3 is TGTGCCAGCAGCGATCGAGCCGGGGAGGACGAGCAGTACTTC. It codes for CASSDRAGEDEQYF.

The rearrangement uses TRBV4-3 and TRBJ2-1, with D tentatively TRBD1 (6 bases). Trimming removed 3 bases from V and 10 bases from J, with 19 bases in between. CDR1 is LGHNA and CDR2 is YSLEER in the germline V gene. The CDR3 runs 15 residues. CDR3 DNA: TGCGCCAGCAGCCAGGTTGCTCAAACAGGGTACGAGCAGTTCTTC. Protein sequence: CASSQVAQTGYEQFF.

The chain combines TRBV27 with TRBJ2-7; 7 nucleotides line up with TRBD2. The CDR3 has 13 amino acids. V shed 5 bases and J 4 bases; nucleotides not matched to a gene: 5. Germline V gives CDR1 MNHEY, CDR2 SMNVEV (reference sequence). CDR3 sequence: CASSQREGYEQYF. The CDR3 DNA reads TGTGCCAGCAGTCAGCGGGAAGGGTACGAGCAGTACTTC.

V gene TRBV9 combines with J gene TRBJ2-1; TRBD1 might be the D (5 bases). In germline, CDR1 is SGDLS, CDR2 YYNGEE. Deletions cut 2 bases from V and 5 bases from J, with 8 bases between. This CDR3 comprises 13 residues. CDR3 region: CASSVDSHNEQFF. The CDR3 nucleotides read TGTGCCAGCAGCGTCGACAGCCACAATGAGCAGTTCTTC.

The rearrangement joins TRBV28 to TRBJ1-5; 8 nucleotides agree with TRBD1. CDR3 length: 13 amino acids. Looked up from germline, CDR1 is MDHEN and CDR2 is SYDVKM. The V segment lost 5 bases and the J segment 16 bases; nucleotides outside the gene matches: 13. CDR3 loop: CASSPQDRDLHHF. The CDR3 bases are TGTGCCAGCAGTCCCCAGGACAGGGACCTTCACCATTTT.

This rearrangement joins TRBV2 to TRBJ1-2, with a tentative D call TRBD1 (6 bases). Germline V gives CDR1 SNHLY, CDR2 FYNNEI. This CDR3 has 13 residues. Between the trimmed V and J ends, which lost 7 bases and 1 base, there was a span of 10 bases. The CDR3: CASTPDSNYGYTF. DNA for the CDR3: TGTGCCAGCACCCCGGACAGTAACTATGGCTACACCTTC.

V is TRBV10-3 and J is TRBJ2-1; 10 positions agree with TRBD2. From germline, CDR1 is ENHRY and CDR2 SYGVKD. This CDR3 spans 16 amino acids. The J segment lost 9 bases and the V segment lost 3 bases, leaving 11 bases of the junction unmatched. DNA for the CDR3: TGTGCCATCAGTGACTTAACCGGGACTAGCGTCAGTGAGCAGTTCTTC. Translated: CAISDLTGTSVSEQFF.

This chain connects TRBV4-3 to TRBJ2-3, with TRBD2 identical over 9 bases. The length of the CDR3 is 16 residues. V was clipped by 3 bases and J by 6 bases; unmatched bases: 10. The germline V gene encodes CDR1 LGHNA and CDR2 YSLEER. The CDR3: CASSQVGGGAMDTQYF. The CDR3 coding sequence is TGCGCCAGCAGCCAGGTTGGCGGGGGGGCAATGGATACGCAGTATTTT.

This clone was recorded only once. The chain is built from TRBV5-6 and TRBJ2-1, with D unresolved. The CDR3 is 14 amino acids. CDR1 and CDR2 from the germline V gene are SGHDT and YYEEEE. V shed 6 bases and J shed 3 bases, with 13 bases lying between them. The CDR3 coding sequence is TGTGCCAGCACCCCCTCGACTGACTACAATGAGCAGTTCTTC. Translating gives CASTPSTDYNEQFF.

The chain joins TRBV5-4 to TRBJ2-7, with 7 bases identical to TRBD1. The V segment lost 1 base and the J segment 4 bases; nucleotides outside the gene matches: 5. The CDR3 extends over 14 amino acids. CDR1 is SGHNT and CDR2 is YYREEE in the germline V gene (reference sequence). CDR3: CASSLTGALYEQYF. The CDR3 DNA sequence: TGTGCCAGCAGCTTGACAGGGGCCCTATACGAGCAGTACTTC.

The V gene is TRBV7-9, the J gene TRBJ2-6, with D unclear. The V gene lost 5 bases and the J gene lost 3 bases, with 8 bases spanning the gap. CDR1 is SEHNR and CDR2 is FQNEAQ in the germline V gene (reference sequence). The CDR3 has 14 amino acids. Written as DNA, the CDR3 is TGTGCCAGCAGCCCCGGCGGTGGGGCCAACGTCCTGACTTTC. Its translation is CASSPGGGANVLTF.

The chain joins TRBV6-1 to TRBJ2-1, with D uncertain. The germline V gene encodes CDR1 MNHNS and CDR2 SASEGT. This CDR3 comprises 13 residues. V dropped 3 bases and J dropped 1 base, with 4 bases sitting between them. CDR3 region: CASSDGSYNEQFF. The CDR3 bases are TGTGCCAGCAGTGACGGTTCCTACAATGAGCAGTTCTTC.

The chain uses TRBV7-9 and TRBJ1-1; 7 nucleotides agree with TRBD1. V lost 5 bases to trimming and J lost 0 bases; unmatched junction nucleotides: 3. The germline V gene encodes CDR1 SEHNR and CDR2 FQNEAQ (reference sequence). There are 14 residues in the CDR3. The CDR3 here is CASSQGGVNTEAFF. As DNA, the CDR3 is TGTGCCAGCAGCCAAGGGGGCGTGAACACTGAAGCTTTCTTT.

The chain links TRBV15 to TRBJ1-3, with 11 bases fitting TRBD1. The CDR3 has 19 amino acids. V dropped 0 bases and J dropped 0; count of bases not matched to a gene: 7. Germline CDR1 LNHNV, CDR2 YYDKDF (reference sequence). The CDR3 region is CATSRDNTGTGGSGNTIYF. The CDR3 DNA is TGTGCCACCAGCAGAGATAACACCGGGACAGGGGGCTCTGGAAACACCATATATTTT.